Listed here are 25 T cell receptor beta chains from one sample, sequenced in a study of response to subunit inactivated influenza vaccine. TCRdb used MiXCR to reprocess the RT-PCR reads, holding one entry per CDR3 protein. The top ten clones hold 13% of a sample with 490,000 or so distinct CDR3 sequences, 6.5% to 8% of them seen once. Specimen: PBMCs from blood, collected roughly 24 months after vaccination. These TCRs come from a man between 50 and 75 years old who received an inactivated influenza vaccine.

Here the CDR3 reads CASSRSGTVNTEAFF. The CDR3 coding sequence is TGCGCCAGCAGCAGATCCGGGACAGTGAACACTGAAGCTTTCTTT. V gene TRBV5-1 combines with J gene TRBJ1-1; 7 bases align to TRBD1. Looked up from germline, CDR1 is SGHRS and CDR2 is YFSETQ. The CDR3 covers 15 residues. With V trimmed by 4 bases and J by 0 bases, 6 bases remained unmatched.

In its sample, this clonotype was seen many times. The rearrangement joins TRBV28 to TRBJ1-2; D is unclear. The germline gives CDR1 MDHEN, CDR2 SYDVKM. V lost 4 bases and J 4 bases, leaving 10 bases between the germline ends. This CDR3 contains 13 residues. The CDR3 DNA sequence: TGTGCCAGCAGTTACTATCCCATCTATGGCTACACCTTC. Translated: CASSYYPIYGYTF.

This chain uses TRBV27 with TRBJ1-2; D gene uncertain. This CDR3 has 13 residues. CDR1 is MNHEY, CDR2 SMNVEV, per germline (reference sequence). Trimming cost V 6 bases and J 4 bases, with 12 bases left between them. CDR3 sequence reads: CASSIKPVYGYTF. CDR3 DNA: TGTGCCAGCAGCATCAAGCCCGTCTATGGCTACACCTTC.

This clonotype was counted between two and nine times. The chain links TRBV20-1 to TRBJ1-4, with D perhaps matching TRBD1 (6 bases). The CDR3 runs 11 residues. Germline assignment: CDR1 DFQATT and CDR2 SNEGSKA (reference sequence). V shed 6 bases and J shed 5 bases, with 7 bases lying between them. The CDR3, as DNA: TGCAGTGCCCAGGGGAATGAAAAACTGTTTTTT. This gives the protein CSAQGNEKLFF.

There are many counts of this clonotype. The V and J genes are TRBV11-2 and TRBJ1-3; D ambiguous. The CDR3 consists of 14 residues. Germline loops: CDR1 SGHAT, CDR2 FQNNGV. Trimming removed 4 bases at V and 0 bases at J, with 7 bases between. The chain's CDR3 is CASSSGSSGNTIYF. CDR3 sequence (DNA): TGTGCCAGCAGCTCGGGGAGCTCTGGAAACACCATATATTTT.

This clonotype was counted only a few times. In DNA, the CDR3 is TGTGCCAGCAGCCCCCGGCTAGCCTCCTCCTACAATGAGCAGTTCTTC. Amino acid sequence: CASSPRLASSYNEQFF. J is TRBJ2-1 and V is TRBV7-9; D possibly corresponds to TRBD2 (5 bases). Trimming pared 5 bases from V and 0 bases from J, leaving 14 bases between. Per the germline V gene, CDR1 is SEHNR and CDR2 is FQNEAQ (reference sequence). The CDR3 covers 16 residues.

The sample holds a few counts of this clonotype. V is TRBV28 and J is TRBJ2-7; maybe TRBD1 (7 bases). The germline V gene has CDR1 MDHEN and CDR2 SYDVKM. Trimming took off 3 bases at V and 3 bases at J, with 21 bases between the two ends. CDR3 length equals 17 residues. The CDR3 nucleotides read TGTGCCAGCAGTTTTGCCCTGACAGGGTCGGAGGGCTACGAGCAGTACTTC. Its translation is CASSFALTGSEGYEQYF.

The CDR3 DNA follows: TGTGCCAGCATCTCGACCCCAGGACAGGGGTCCAATGAGCAGTTCTTC. It specifies CASISTPGQGSNEQFF. The chain combines TRBV5-5 with TRBJ2-1; 9 nucleotides align to TRBD1. From germline, CDR1 is SGHKS and CDR2 YYEKEE (reference sequence). The CDR3 is 16 residues long. J lost 6 bases, V lost 6 bases, and 13 bases had no gene match.

The chain combines TRBV10-1 with TRBJ2-7; TRBD2 might be the D (6 bases). Looked up from germline, CDR1 is WNHNN and CDR2 is SYGVQD (reference sequence). The CDR3 is 14 amino acids. The germline V and J ends were trimmed by 3 bases and 4 bases, with 13 bases remaining between them. Here the CDR3 DNA reads TGCGCCAGCAGTGAAATGACTAGAAGTTACGAGCAGTACTTC. Its translation is CASSEMTRSYEQYF.

The chain recombines TRBV5-8 with TRBJ2-3; D gene ambiguous. Germline V gene lookup returns CDR1 SGHTS and CDR2 YDEGEE. The CDR3 extends over 15 amino acids. Trimming left V 2 bases short and J 1 base short, with 11 bases between. Here the CDR3 reads CASSFGYSRTDTQYF. The DNA of the CDR3 is TGTGCCAGCAGCTTTGGCTATTCACGCACAGATACGCAGTATTTT. Full variable domain (missing parts from reference TRBV5-8 and TRBJ2-3): EAGVTQSPTHLIKTRGQQATLRCSPISGHTSVYWYQQALGLGLQFLLWYDEGEERNRGNFPPRFSGRQFPNYSSELNVNALELEDSALYLCASSFGYSRTDTQYFGPGTRLTVL.

This sequence joins TRBV3-1 and TRBJ2-1; 9 nucleotides agree with TRBD2. With V trimmed by 2 bases and J by 3 bases, 5 bases remained unmatched. CDR3 size: 16 residues. Germline V CDR1 and CDR2: LGHDT, YNNKEL (reference sequence). CDR3 protein: CASSQPLRGGYNEQFF. The CDR3 bases are TGTGCCAGCAGCCAACCTCTGCGGGGGGGCTACAATGAGCAGTTCTTC.

The rearrangement joins TRBV2 to TRBJ2-7; D remains ambiguous. V lost 7 bases, J lost 4 bases, and 11 bases lay in between. Germline CDR1 and CDR2: SNHLY and FYNNEI. This CDR3 region has 12 residues. CDR3 DNA: TGTGCCAGCAACGGGCTCTGGTACGAGCAGTACTTC. Protein product: CASNGLWYEQYF.

With respect to this clonotype: With a much larger clone just one base away, this may be a read error. The chain is built from TRBV20-1 and TRBJ2-7, with 9 bases lining up with TRBD2. The CDR3 is made up of 17 amino acids. Germline lookup yields CDR1 DFQATT and CDR2 SNEGSKA (reference sequence). For the CDR3, the DNA is TGCTGTGCTAGAGATTCGAGCGGGGGGTCCATTTGGGACGAGCAGTACTTC. It is translated as CCARDSSGGSIWDEQYF.

This clonotype was seen only once. This chain links TRBV27 with TRBJ2-1, with D hard to call. Germline V gives CDR1 MNHEY, CDR2 SMNVEV (reference sequence). The CDR3 sequence is 14 residues long. V was trimmed by 3 bases and J by 8 bases, leaving 14 bases between them. CDR3 protein: CASSFLTKIDEQFF. CDR3 DNA: TGTGCCAGCAGTTTCTTAACTAAGATCGATGAGCAGTTCTTC.

This chain connects TRBV7-2 to TRBJ2-7; no reliable D call. This CDR3 has 12 residues. Between the trimmed V and J ends, which lost 5 bases and 1 base, there was a span of 6 bases. The V gene's germline CDR1 is SGHTA and CDR2 FQGNSA. CDR3 bases: TGTGCCAGCAGCGGGATTTCCTACGAGCAGTACTTC. It codes for CASSGISYEQYF. Full variable domain (missing parts from reference TRBV7-2 and TRBJ2-7): GAGVSQSPSNKVTEKGKDVELRCDPISGHTALYWYRQSLGQGLEFLIYFQGNSAPDKSGLPSDRFSAERTGGSVSTLTIQRTQQEDSAVYLCASSGISYEQYFGPGTRLTVT.

The gene calls are TRBV5-5 and TRBJ2-3; D might be TRBD2 (6 bases). V dropped 3 bases and J dropped 4 bases, with 18 bases sitting between them. The CDR3 consists of 16 residues. Germline CDR1 SGHKS, CDR2 YYEKEE (reference sequence). The CDR3 nucleotides read TGTGCCAGCAGCTCGGGGCTCCTCTCTAGCGCAGATACGCAGTATTTT. It yields the protein CASSSGLLSSADTQYF.

Many counts were recorded for this clonotype. The chain couples TRBV6-6 to TRBJ2-7; no clear D. Germline CDR1 MNHNY, CDR2 SVGAGI (reference sequence). Trimming removed 6 bases from V and 5 bases from J, with 5 bases in between. This CDR3 spans 10 amino acids. Written as DNA, the CDR3 is TGTGCCAGCAGCCAGGACGAGCAGTACTTC. As protein: CASSQDEQYF.

At least ten counts were recorded for this clonotype. The chain joins TRBV29-1 to TRBJ2-7, with D possibly being TRBD1 (6 bases). Trimming took 7 bases from V and 2 from J, leaving 15 bases between them. The CDR3 runs 13 residues. Germline V gives CDR1 SQVTM, CDR2 ANQGSEA. For the CDR3, the DNA is TGCAGCGCCAAGAAGACAGGAGCCTACGAGCAGTACTTC. It is translated as CSAKKTGAYEQYF.

Ten or more counts support this clonotype. V usage is TRBV4-2 and J usage is TRBJ2-7, with TRBD2 identical over 7 bases. Germline loops: CDR1 LGHNA, CDR2 YNFKEQ. This CDR3 has 15 amino acids. V was clipped by 3 bases and J by 0 bases; unmatched bases: 5. CDR3 in amino acids: CASSQGGTNSYEQYF. CDR3 bases: TGTGCCAGCAGCCAGGGCGGGACTAACTCCTACGAGCAGTACTTC.

This clonotype was seen only a few times. The gene calls are TRBV7-9 and TRBJ2-1, with TRBD2 as a possible D gene (6 bases). The germline V gene encodes CDR1 SEHNR and CDR2 FQNEAQ (reference sequence). The germline V and J ends were trimmed by 0 bases and 5 bases, with 14 bases remaining between them. This CDR3 has 16 residues. In nucleotides, the CDR3 is TGTGCCAGCAGCTTAGCGGGGACTTTCGGTAACAATGAGCAGTTCTTC. As protein: CASSLAGTFGNNEQFF.

This clonotype has just a few counts. The chain couples TRBV2 to TRBJ2-3; TRBD2 agrees at 7 bases. J lost 6 bases, V lost 7 bases, and 7 bases had no gene match. The germline gives CDR1 SNHLY, CDR2 FYNNEI. CDR3 length: 13 residues. As DNA, the CDR3 is TGTGCCAGCACCTACGGGGAGGGGGATACGCAGTATTTT. The encoded protein is CASTYGEGDTQYF.

This clonotype was detected ten times or more. This chain joins TRBV29-1 and TRBJ1-2, with no clear D. CDR3 size: 11 residues. Per the germline V gene, CDR1 is SQVTM and CDR2 is ANQGSEA. The V and J ends lost 3 bases and 6 bases respectively, with 8 bases between them. CDR3 in amino acids: CSVDRGNGYTF. CDR3 bases: TGCAGCGTTGACCGAGGGAATGGCTACACCTTC.

The chain employs TRBV9 and TRBJ1-5, with D perhaps TRBD1 (5 bases). With 3 bases removed from V and 0 bases from J, the gap between germline ends came to 10 bases. This CDR3 contains 15 residues. The germline V gene has CDR1 SGDLS and CDR2 YYNGEE. The CDR3 coding sequence is TGTGCCAGCAGCGGCGGGACGGATAGCAATCAGCCCCAGCATTTT. It specifies CASSGGTDSNQPQHF.

Only a few counts were recorded for this clonotype. This chain's CDR3 is CSAIDWDRLYEQYF. The CDR3 nucleotides read TGCAGTGCGATTGATTGGGACAGATTGTACGAGCAGTACTTC. This chain links TRBV20-1 with TRBJ2-7, with 7 bases identical to TRBD1. V trimming: 6 bases; J trimming: 4 bases; junction bases outside the gene matches: 12. Germline V gene sequence: CDR1 DFQATT, CDR2 SNEGSKA (reference sequence). The CDR3 covers 14 residues.

The chain is built from TRBV7-2 and TRBJ2-3; D is unclear. Germline V gene data show CDR1 as SGHTA and CDR2 as FQGNSA. This CDR3 has 15 residues. Trimming took off 1 base at V and 6 bases at J, with 14 bases between the two ends. This CDR3 is CASSLDPRPWDTQYF. Written as DNA, the CDR3 is TGTGCCAGCAGCTTAGACCCCCGTCCCTGGGATACGCAGTATTTT. Combining the CDR3 with reference TRBV7-2 and TRBJ2-3 gives the whole variable domain GAGVSQSPSNKVTEKGKDVELRCDPISGHTALYWYRQSLGQGLEFLIYFQGNSAPDKSGLPSDRFSAERTGGSVSTLTIQRTQQEDSAVYLCASSLDPRPWDTQYFGPGTRLTVL.